In its sample, the clone carrying this T cell receptor beta chain was seen once. The antigen is not known. These data belong to a study of graft-versus-host responses after intestinal transplantation. Here immunoSEQ multiplex PCR was the method, and the copy in TCRdb shows in-frame clones only, minus some. The sample has about 86,000 clones, about nine tenths seen once; the top ten hold 0.28%. Sample: unstimulated CD4+ T cells sorted from spleen or lymph node cells, taken before transplant. The clonotype originates from a human donor who was the organ donor for an intestinal transplant.

The CDR3 DNA reads TGTGCCAGCAGTTCCAGGGTTGGGACTTACAATGAGCAGTTCTTC. Its translation: CASSSRVGTYNEQFF. The rearrangement links TRBV6-6 to TRBJ2-1, with D perhaps TRBD2 (6 bases). Germline values: CDR1 MNHNY, CDR2 SVGAGI (reference sequence). V gave up 4 bases and J gave up 4 bases, with 14 bases separating them. The CDR3 loop spans 15 amino acids.